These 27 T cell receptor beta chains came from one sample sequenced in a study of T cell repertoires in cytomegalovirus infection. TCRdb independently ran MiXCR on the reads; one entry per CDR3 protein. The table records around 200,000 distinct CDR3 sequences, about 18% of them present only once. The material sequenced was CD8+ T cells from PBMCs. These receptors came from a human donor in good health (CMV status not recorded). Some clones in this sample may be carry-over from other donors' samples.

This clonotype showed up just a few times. This CDR3 is CASSVEPGPAPNTEAFF. CDR3 nucleotides: TGTGCCAGCAGCGTAGAGCCGGGACCCGCTCCGAACACTGAAGCTTTCTTT. The chain carries TRBV9 and TRBJ1-1; D may be TRBD1 (5 bases). V gave up 0 bases and J gave up 1 base, with 16 bases separating them. Germline values: CDR1 SGDLS, CDR2 YYNGEE. CDR3 size: 17 residues.

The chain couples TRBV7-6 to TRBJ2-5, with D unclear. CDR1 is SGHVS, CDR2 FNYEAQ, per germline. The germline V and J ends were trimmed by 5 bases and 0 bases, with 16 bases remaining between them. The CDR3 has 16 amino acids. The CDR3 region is CASSPIVRLDQETQYF. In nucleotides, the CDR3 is TGTGCCAGCAGCCCTATTGTTAGACTGGACCAAGAGACCCAGTACTTC.

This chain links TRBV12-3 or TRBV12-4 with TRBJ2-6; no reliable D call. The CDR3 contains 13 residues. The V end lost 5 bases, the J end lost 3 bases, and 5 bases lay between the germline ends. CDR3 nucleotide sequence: TGTGCCAGCAGTGGAAGTGGGGCCAACGTCCTGACTTTC. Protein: CASSGSGANVLTF.

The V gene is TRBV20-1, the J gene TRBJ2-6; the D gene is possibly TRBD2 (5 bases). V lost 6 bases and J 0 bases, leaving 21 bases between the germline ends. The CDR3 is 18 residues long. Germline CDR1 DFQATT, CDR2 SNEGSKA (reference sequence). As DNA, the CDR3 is TGCAGTGCCTCGGGGATCTCGTTCCCGGCCTCTGGGGCCAACGTCCTGACTTTC. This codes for CSASGISFPASGANVLTF.

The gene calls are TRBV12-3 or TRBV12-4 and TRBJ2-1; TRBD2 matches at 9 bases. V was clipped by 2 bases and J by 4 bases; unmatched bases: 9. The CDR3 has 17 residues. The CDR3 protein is CASSLRRGGDLYNEQFF. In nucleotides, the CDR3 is TGTGCCAGCAGTTTAAGACGCGGGGGGGATCTATACAATGAGCAGTTCTTC.

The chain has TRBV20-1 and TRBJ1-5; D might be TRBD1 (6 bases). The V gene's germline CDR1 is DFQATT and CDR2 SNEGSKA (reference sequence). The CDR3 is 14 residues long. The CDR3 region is CSTLGQGLNQPQHF. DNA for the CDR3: TGCAGCACCCTTGGGCAGGGGCTTAATCAGCCCCAGCATTTT.

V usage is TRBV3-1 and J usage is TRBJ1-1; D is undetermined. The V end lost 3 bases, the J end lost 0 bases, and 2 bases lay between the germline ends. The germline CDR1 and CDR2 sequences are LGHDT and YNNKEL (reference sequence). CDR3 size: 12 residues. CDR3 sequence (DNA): TGTGCCAGCAGCCATGTGAACACTGAAGCTTTCTTT. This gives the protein CASSHVNTEAFF.

CDR3 sequence (DNA): TGTGCCAGCTACAACAGGTTGGGCACTGAAGCTTTCTTT. This sequence encodes CASYNRLGTEAFF. This rearrangement joins TRBV27 to TRBJ1-1, with D perhaps TRBD1 (5 bases). CDR1 is MNHEY and CDR2 is SMNVEV in the germline V gene (reference sequence). This CDR3 has 13 amino acids. V gave up 8 bases and J gave up 4 bases, with 14 bases separating them.

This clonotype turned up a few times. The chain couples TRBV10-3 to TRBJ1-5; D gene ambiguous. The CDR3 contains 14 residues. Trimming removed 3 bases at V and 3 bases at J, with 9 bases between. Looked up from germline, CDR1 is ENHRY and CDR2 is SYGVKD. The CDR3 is CAISDTDTNQPQHF. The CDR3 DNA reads TGTGCCATCAGTGATACGGATACCAATCAGCCCCAGCATTTT.

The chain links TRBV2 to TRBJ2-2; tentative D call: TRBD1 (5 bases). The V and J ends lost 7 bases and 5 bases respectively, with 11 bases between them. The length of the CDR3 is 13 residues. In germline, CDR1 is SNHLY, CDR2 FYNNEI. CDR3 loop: CASIDSPTGELFF. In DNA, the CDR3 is TGTGCCAGCATCGACAGCCCGACCGGGGAGCTGTTTTTT.

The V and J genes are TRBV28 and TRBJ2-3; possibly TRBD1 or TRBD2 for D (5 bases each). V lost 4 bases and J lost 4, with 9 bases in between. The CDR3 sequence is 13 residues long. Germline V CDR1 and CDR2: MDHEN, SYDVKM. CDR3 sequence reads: CASSSPGPDTQYF. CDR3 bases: TGTGCCAGCAGTTCCCCGGGGCCAGATACGCAGTATTTT.

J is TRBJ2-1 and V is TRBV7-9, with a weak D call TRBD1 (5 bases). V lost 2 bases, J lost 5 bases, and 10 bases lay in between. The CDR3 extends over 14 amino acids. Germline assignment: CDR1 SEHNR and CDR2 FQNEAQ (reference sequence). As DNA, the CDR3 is TGTGCCAGCAGCTTACTGGACAAGCACAATGAGCAGTTCTTC. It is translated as CASSLLDKHNEQFF. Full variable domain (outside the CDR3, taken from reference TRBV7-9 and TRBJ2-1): DTGVSQNPRHKITKRGQNVTFRCDPISEHNRLYWYRQTLGQGPEFLTYFQNEAQLEKSRLLSDRFSAERPKGSFSTLEIQRTEQGDSAMYLCASSLLDKHNEQFFGPGTRLTVL.

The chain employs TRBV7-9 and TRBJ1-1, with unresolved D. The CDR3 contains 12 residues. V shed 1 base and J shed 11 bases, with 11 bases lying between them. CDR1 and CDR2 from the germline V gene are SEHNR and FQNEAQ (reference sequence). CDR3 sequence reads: CASSLGASPAFF. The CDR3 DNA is TGTGCCAGCAGCTTAGGGGCTTCACCTGCTTTCTTT.

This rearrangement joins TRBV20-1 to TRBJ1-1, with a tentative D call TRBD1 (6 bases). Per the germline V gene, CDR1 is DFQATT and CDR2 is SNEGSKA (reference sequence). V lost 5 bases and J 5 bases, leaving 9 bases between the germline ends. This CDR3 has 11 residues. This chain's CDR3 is CSAGRGTEAFF. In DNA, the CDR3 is TGCAGTGCTGGGAGGGGGACTGAAGCTTTCTTT.

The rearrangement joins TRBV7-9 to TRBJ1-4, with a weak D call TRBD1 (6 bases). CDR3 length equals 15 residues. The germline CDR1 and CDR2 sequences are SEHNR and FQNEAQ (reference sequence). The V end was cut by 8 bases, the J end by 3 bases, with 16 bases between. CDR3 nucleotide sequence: TGTGCCAGCGGCCGTGAAAGGACAGCTAATGAAAAACTGTTTTTT. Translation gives CASGRERTANEKLFF.

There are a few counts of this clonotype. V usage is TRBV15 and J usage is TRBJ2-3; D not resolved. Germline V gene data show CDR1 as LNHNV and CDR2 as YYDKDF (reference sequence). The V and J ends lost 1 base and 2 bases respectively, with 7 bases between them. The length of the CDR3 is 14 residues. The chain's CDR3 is CATSRVRFTDTQYF. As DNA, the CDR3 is TGTGCCACCAGCAGAGTTCGCTTCACAGATACGCAGTATTTT.

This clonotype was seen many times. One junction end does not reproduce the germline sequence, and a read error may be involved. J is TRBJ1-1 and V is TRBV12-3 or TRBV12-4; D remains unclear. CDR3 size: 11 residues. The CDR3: CASSVGTEAFF. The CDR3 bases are TGCGCCAGCAGTGTCGGAACTGAAGCTTTCTTT.

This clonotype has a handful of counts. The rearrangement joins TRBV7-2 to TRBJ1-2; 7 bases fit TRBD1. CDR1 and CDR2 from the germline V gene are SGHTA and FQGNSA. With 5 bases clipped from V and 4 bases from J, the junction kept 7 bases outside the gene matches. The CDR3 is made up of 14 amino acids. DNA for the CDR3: TGTGCCAGCAGCCCAAGACAGGGCTCCTATGGCTACACCTTC. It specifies CASSPRQGSYGYTF.

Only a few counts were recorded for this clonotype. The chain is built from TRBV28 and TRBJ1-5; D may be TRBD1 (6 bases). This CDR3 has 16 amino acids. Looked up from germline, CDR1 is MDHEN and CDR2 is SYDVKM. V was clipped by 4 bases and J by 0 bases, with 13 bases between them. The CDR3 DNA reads TGTGCCAGCAGTTCTACCCGACAGGATAGCAATCAGCCCCAGCATTTT. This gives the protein CASSSTRQDSNQPQHF.

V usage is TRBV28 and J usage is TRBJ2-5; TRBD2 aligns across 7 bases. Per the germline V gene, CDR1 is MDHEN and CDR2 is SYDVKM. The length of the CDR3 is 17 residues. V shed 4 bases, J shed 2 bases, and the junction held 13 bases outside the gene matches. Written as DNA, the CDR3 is TGTGCCAGCAGTTCACACTTAGCGGGCGGAATTCAAGAGACCCAGTACTTC. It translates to CASSSHLAGGIQETQYF.

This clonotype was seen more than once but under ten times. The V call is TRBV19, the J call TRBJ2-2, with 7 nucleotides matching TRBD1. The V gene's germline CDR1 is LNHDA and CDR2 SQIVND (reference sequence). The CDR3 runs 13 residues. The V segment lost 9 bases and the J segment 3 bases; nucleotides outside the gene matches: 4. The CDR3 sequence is CASLRGYTGELFF. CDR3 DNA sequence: TGTGCCAGCCTCAGGGGGTACACCGGGGAGCTGTTTTTT.

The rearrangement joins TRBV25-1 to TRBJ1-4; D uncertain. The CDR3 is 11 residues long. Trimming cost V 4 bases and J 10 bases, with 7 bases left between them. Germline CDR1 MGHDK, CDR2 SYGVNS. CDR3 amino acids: CASSGGGKLFF. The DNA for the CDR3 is TGTGCCAGCAGTGGGGGAGGAAAACTGTTTTTT.

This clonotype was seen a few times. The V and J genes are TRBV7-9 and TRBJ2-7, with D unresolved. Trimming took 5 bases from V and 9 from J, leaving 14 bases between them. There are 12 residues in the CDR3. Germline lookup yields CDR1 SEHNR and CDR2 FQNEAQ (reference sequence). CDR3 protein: CASSPTGLAQYF. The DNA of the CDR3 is TGTGCCAGCAGCCCCACGGGTCTGGCGCAGTACTTC.

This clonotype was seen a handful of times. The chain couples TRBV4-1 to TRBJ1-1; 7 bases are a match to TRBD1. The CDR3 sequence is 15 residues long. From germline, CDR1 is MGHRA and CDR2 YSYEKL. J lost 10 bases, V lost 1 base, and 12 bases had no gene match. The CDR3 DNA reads TGCGCCAGCAGCCAAGGAGAAGGGGGCGTTCTTGGAGCTTTCTTT. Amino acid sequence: CASSQGEGGVLGAFF.

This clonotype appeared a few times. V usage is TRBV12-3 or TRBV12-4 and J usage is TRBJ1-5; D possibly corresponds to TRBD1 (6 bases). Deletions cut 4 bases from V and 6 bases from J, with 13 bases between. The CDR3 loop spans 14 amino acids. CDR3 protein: CASSYGGAGQPQHF. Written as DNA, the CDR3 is TGTGCCAGCAGTTATGGGGGCGCGGGTCAGCCCCAGCATTTT.

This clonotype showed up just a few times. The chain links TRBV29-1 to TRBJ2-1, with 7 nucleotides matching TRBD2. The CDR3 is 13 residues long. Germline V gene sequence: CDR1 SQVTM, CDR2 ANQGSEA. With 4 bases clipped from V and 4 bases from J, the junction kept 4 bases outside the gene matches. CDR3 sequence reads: CSVGGGRYNEQFF. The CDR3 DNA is TGCAGCGTTGGGGGGGGTAGGTACAATGAGCAGTTCTTC.

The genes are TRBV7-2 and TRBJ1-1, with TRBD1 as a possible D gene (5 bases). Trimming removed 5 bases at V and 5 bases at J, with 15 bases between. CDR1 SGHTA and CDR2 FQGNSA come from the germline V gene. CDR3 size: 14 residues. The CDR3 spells CASSRRQWGTEAFF. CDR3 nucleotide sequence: TGTGCCAGCAGCCGAAGACAGTGGGGAACTGAAGCTTTCTTT.